This T cell receptor (beta chain) was captured by sequencing in a study of early T cells in non-severe SARS-CoV-2 infection. Study information: Chains from this unsorted whole-blood bulk RNA could not be paired. Broader study findings: Database matching using VDJdb favored anti-spike CD8 responses, with private and CD4 specificities left missing.

This clonotype was counted a few times. Its antigen remains unidentified. The germline V and J ends were trimmed by 6 bases and 4 bases, with 19 bases remaining between them. CDR3 length: 15 residues. Germline CDR1 is DFQATT and CDR2 is SNEGSKA (reference sequence). Individual cDNA molecules were tagged with unique molecular identifiers, the study reported. MiXCR, run by TCRdb on the 5' RACE reads, gives a single entry per CDR3 protein. The table includes roughly 90,000 distinct CDR3 sequences, around 15% detected once. The source is an adult who was a healthcare worker with PCR-confirmed SARS-CoV-2 infection or an uninfected control (not recorded which). Sample: whole blood. This chain uses TRBV20-1 with TRBJ2-1, with D possibly TRBD2 on 7 matching bases. The CDR3 spells CSALPRGASYNEQFF. The CDR3 DNA reads as TGCAGTGCGTTACCCCGGGGGGCTTCTTACAATGAGCAGTTCTTC.